This T cell receptor beta chain was identified in a study of identical twins. Template switching (which added a universal primer site) was used, and cDNA carried unique molecular identifiers. MiXCR was run by TCRdb on the 5' RACE reads, yielding one entry per CDR3 protein. The profile covers around 230,000 distinct CDR3 sequences, with roughly 7.1% appearing a single time and more than 14% taken by the ten largest. This clonotype was seen only a few times. CDR1 SGHAT and CDR2 FQNNGV come from the germline V gene. The CDR3 contains 11 residues. Trimming removed 6 bases from V and 5 bases from J, with 7 bases in between. These data also formed part of another study, on T cells expressing NK-cell markers.

Sequencing was performed on CD8+ T cells sorted from blood. The receptor comes from a woman aged 18-29 years in good health. The V call is TRBV11-2, the J call TRBJ2-5; D gene unclear. The CDR3 sequence: CASRMGETQYF. DNA of the CDR3: TGTGCCAGCAGGATGGGGGAGACCCAGTACTTC.